This T cell receptor beta chain was captured in a study of T cell changes during pregnancy in multiple sclerosis (dated by TCRdb to between 2019 and 2020). At the level of the whole study: The study looked at changes in the T cell repertoire across pregnancy in women with multiple sclerosis.

Regarding this clone: Its antigen target is currently unknown. The sample holds no much larger clone one base away, and base qualities are not on file.

Trimming takes 2 bases from V and 4 bases from J, and the germline ends sit 8 bases apart. The CDR3 contains 13 residues, cysteine and phenylalanine counted. Of the read, only the CDR3 DNA is kept; its 39 bases are in frame from base 1. CDR1 is given as MGHRA and CDR2 as YSYEKL, both from the germline V gene. Receptor libraries were prepared by the immunoSEQ multiplex PCR assay. TCRdb retrieved this table from immuneACCESS and kept in-frame rearrangements only. Not all clones are present; in checked studies, unresolved V genes account for under half, and no reason is known for the remainder. The sample table contains around 50,000 clones; only one count was recorded for 93% of them. The ten top clones hold 3% to 4% of the sample.

The origin of this receptor is a female donor with multiple sclerosis, enrolled in a pregnancy study. Here the chain combines TRBV4-1 and TRBJ1-1, with the D gene too uncertain to name. Sequencing was performed on CD8+ T cells from peripheral blood mononuclear cells, taken in the second trimester of pregnancy. The DNA reads TGCGCCAGCAGCCAATGGAGGAGCACTGAAGCTTTCTTT. This gives the protein CASSQWRSTEAFF.